This T cell receptor (beta chain) was obtained from a study of blood T cell repertoires in COVID-19. Across the whole study: The United States, Italy and Spain provided the acute and convalescent COVID-19 samples. PBMCs, B-cell-depleted T cells, or T cells provided the cDNA or gDNA that made up the material.

How the authors handled the data: Estimation of nucleated cell counts was performed using reference gene primer amplification. Only in-frame clones appear in the TCRdb table, and some are missing; sequencing was by immunoSEQ multiplex PCR. The V and J calls and clone size were taken over from that table, and D and trimming were inferred from the DNA. The data contain 150,000 to 200,000 clones, approximately 79% of them seen just once; the ten biggest clones take up 3%. Trimming cost V 6 bases and J 5 bases; bases outside gene matches: 5. The germline V gene encodes CDR1 ENHRY and CDR2 SYGVKD. This CDR3 region has 16 residues.

The sequenced sample was peripheral blood. The rearrangement links TRBV10-3 to TRBJ2-2; 14 bases fit TRBD2. The TCR comes from a woman older than 75 with acute or convalescent COVID-19. The CDR3 reads CAIRGTSGSGTGELFF. The CDR3 DNA is TGTGCCATCAGAGGGACTAGCGGGAGTGGGACCGGGGAGCTGTTTTTT.